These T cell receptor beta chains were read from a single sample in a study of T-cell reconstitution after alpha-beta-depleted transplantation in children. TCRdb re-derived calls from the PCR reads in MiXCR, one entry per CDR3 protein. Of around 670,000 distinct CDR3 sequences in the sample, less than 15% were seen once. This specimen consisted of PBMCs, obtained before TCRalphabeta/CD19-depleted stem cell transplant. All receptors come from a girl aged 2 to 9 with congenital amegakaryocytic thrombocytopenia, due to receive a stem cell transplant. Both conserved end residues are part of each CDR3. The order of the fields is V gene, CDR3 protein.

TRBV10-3	CAISEGDSREQYF
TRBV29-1	CSVEDLTYGYTF
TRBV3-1	CASSQDGGGGSGYTF
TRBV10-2	CASSDKGTSRYEQYF
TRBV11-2	CASSKDEGPITFTDTQYF
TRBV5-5	CASITSGSETQYF
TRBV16	CASSQVYGAQDTQYF
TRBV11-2	CASRHGGDIQYF
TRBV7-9	CASSLIGSGTRNSYEQYF
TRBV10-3	CAIRGDSRDTQYF
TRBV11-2	CASSLVGGPNVLTF
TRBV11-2	CASSLDTGGGNIQYF
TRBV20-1	CSADTTGKVGEQYF
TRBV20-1	CSARDLGGREGEKLFF
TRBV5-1	CASGKSGTYEQYF
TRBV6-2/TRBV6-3	CASRGTMLPQGIFNQPQHF
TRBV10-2	CASRTSSGEQYF
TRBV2	CASSEPRSGIYGYTF